The 6 T cell receptor beta chains below all came from one sample that was sequenced in a study of blood T cell repertoires in COVID-19. This table comes from immunoSEQ multiplex PCR, and its TCRdb copy is limited to in-frame clones, with some not included. The sample has 200,000 to 250,000 clones; 70% to 90% are singletons. The sample comprised peripheral blood. Source of these receptors: a man aged 25-40 years with COVID-19, enrolled during active disease.

The chain uses TRBV7-3 and TRBJ2-2, with D maybe TRBD2 (5 bases). V lost 0 bases and J 8 bases, leaving 10 bases between the germline ends. CDR3 length: 14 amino acids. Germline values: CDR1 SGHTA, CDR2 FQGTGA. The CDR3 loop is CASSLTPGSGELFF. Here the CDR3 DNA reads TGTGCCAGCAGCTTAACGCCGGGATCGGGGGAGCTGTTTTTT.

This chain joins TRBV12-3 or TRBV12-4 and TRBJ1-2, with TRBD1 matching 7 bases. The trim removed 6 bases at V and 4 bases at J, leaving 5 bases unmatched. The CDR3 has 13 amino acids. The CDR3 is CASRRQGGYGYTF. DNA of the CDR3: TGTGCCAGCAGGCGACAGGGCGGCTATGGCTACACCTTC.

In nucleotides, the CDR3 is TGTGCCATCAGCAGTGACTGGTCCTACAATGAGCAGTTCTTC. Translation: CAISSDWSYNEQFF. The chain is built from TRBV10-3 and TRBJ2-1; the D is unclear. V lost 6 bases, J lost 1 base, and 10 bases lay in between. Germline V gene sequence: CDR1 ENHRY, CDR2 SYGVKD. The CDR3 extends over 14 amino acids.

The rearrangement uses TRBV11-2 and TRBJ1-6, with TRBD1 matching 9 bases. The ends lost 5 bases at V and 5 bases at J; junction bases unmatched: 4. The CDR3 contains 15 residues. Germline CDR1 is SGHAT and CDR2 is FQNNGV. The CDR3 nucleotides read TGTGCCAGCAGCGGGGACAGGGATAATAATTCACCCCTCCACTTT. This codes for CASSGDRDNNSPLHF.

This clone turned up a few times. V usage is TRBV23-1 and J usage is TRBJ2-7; D possibly corresponds to TRBD1 (5 bases). TRBV23-1 counts as an open reading frame of uncertain function. Trimming shortened V by 0 bases and J by 4 bases, and 16 bases separated the two germline ends. This CDR3 contains 16 residues. CDR3 DNA sequence: TGCGCCAGCAGTCAATCCCCAGGGTTGGGGAATTACGAGCAGTACTTC. It yields the protein CASSQSPGLGNYEQYF.

The chain uses TRBV5-1 and TRBJ2-1, with D maybe TRBD2 (5 bases). This CDR3 has 15 residues. Germline-derived CDR1 and CDR2 are SGHRS and YFSETQ. V lost 4 bases to trimming and J lost 5 bases, with 16 bases between them. CDR3 DNA sequence: TGCGCCAGCAGCCTACTTTCTGGACTCAACAATGAGCAGTTCTTC. The encoded protein is CASSLLSGLNNEQFF.